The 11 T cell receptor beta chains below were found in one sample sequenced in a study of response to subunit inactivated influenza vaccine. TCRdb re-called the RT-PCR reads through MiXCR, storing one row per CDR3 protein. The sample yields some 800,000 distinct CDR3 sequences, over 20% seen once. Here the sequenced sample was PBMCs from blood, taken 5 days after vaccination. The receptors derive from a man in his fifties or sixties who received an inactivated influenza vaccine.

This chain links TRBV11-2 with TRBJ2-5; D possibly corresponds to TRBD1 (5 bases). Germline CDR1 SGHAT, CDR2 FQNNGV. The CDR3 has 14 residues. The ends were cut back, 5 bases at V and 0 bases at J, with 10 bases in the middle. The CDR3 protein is CASSPWGNQETQYF. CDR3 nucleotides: TGTGCCAGCAGCCCGTGGGGCAACCAAGAGACCCAGTACTTC.

The CDR3 DNA is TGTGCCAGCAGCCAGCGGGAGGGCCTCCCAGATACGCAGTATTTT. Protein: CASSQREGLPDTQYF. The gene calls are TRBV7-2 and TRBJ2-3, with 10 bases that match TRBD2. V lost 5 bases and J lost 4; bases outside the gene matches: 6. The CDR3 length is 15 residues. CDR1 and CDR2 (germline): SGHTA, FQGNSA.

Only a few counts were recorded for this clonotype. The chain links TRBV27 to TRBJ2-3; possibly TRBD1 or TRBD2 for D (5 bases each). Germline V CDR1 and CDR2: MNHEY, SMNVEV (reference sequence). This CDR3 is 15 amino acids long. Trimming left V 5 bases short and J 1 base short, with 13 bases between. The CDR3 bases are TGTGCCAGCAGTAGGGGTTTGGGGGGCACAGATACGCAGTATTTT. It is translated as CASSRGLGGTDTQYF.

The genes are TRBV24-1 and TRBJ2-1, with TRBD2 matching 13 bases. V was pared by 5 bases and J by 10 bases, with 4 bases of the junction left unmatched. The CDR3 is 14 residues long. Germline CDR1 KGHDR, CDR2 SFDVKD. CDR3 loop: CATSGGLAGEEQFF. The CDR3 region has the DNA TGTGCCACCAGTGGCGGACTAGCGGGGGAAGAGCAGTTCTTC.

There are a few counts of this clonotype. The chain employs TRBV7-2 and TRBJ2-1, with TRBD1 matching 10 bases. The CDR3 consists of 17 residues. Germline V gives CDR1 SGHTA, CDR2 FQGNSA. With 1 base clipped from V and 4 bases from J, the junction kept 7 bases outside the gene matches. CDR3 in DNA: TGTGCCAGCAGCTTAGTATTGGGACAGGGGCCTTACAATGAGCAGTTCTTC. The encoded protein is CASSLVLGQGPYNEQFF.

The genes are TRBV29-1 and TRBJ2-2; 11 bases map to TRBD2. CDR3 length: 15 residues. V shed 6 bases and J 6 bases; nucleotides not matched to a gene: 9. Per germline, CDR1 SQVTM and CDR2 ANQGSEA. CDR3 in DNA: TGCAGCGTGCCCTCCATAGCGGGAGGGCCCGGGGAGCTGTTTTTT. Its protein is CSVPSIAGGPGELFF.

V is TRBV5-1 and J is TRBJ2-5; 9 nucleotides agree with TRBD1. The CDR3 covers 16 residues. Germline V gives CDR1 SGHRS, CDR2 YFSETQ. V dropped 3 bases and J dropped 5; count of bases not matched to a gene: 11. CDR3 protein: CASSSGQGTSWETQYF. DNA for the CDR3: TGCGCCAGCAGCTCGGGACAGGGTACCTCATGGGAGACCCAGTACTTC. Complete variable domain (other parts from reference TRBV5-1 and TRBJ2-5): KAGVTQTPRYLIKTRGQQVTLSCSPISGHRSVSWYQQTPGQGLQFLFEYFSETQRNKGNFPGRFSGRQFSNSRSEMNVSTLELGDSALYLCASSSGQGTSWETQYFGPGTRLLVL.

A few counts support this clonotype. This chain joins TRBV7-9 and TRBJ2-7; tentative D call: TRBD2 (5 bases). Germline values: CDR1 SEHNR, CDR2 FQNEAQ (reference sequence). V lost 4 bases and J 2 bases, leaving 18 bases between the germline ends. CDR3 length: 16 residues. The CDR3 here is CASSSMNSGKPYEQYF. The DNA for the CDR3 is TGTGCCAGCAGCTCCATGAACTCGGGGAAACCCTACGAGCAGTACTTC.

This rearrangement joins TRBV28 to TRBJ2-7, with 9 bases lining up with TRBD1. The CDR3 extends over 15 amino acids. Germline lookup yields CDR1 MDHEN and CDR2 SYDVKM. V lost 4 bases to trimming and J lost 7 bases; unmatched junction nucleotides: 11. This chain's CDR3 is CASSSAGTGNGEQYF. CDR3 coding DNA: TGTGCCAGCAGTTCCGCCGGGACAGGGAATGGTGAGCAGTACTTC.

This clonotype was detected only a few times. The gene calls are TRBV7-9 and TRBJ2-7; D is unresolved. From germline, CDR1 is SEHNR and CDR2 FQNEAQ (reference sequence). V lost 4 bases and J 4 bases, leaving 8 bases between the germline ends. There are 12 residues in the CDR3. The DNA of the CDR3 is TGTGCCAGCAGCTCCTGGGCGTACGAGCAGTACTTC. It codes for CASSSWAYEQYF.

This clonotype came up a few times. CDR3 loop: CASSFTGEGEQFF. CDR3 bases: TGCGCCAGCAGCTTCACAGGGGAAGGTGAGCAGTTCTTC. V and J are TRBV5-1 and TRBJ2-1; 7 bases match TRBD1. Trimming took 2 bases from V and 9 from J; bases not matched to a gene: 5. The germline CDR1 and CDR2 sequences are SGHRS and YFSETQ. The CDR3 runs to 13 residues. Using reference TRBV5-1 and TRBJ2-1 for the parts outside the CDR3, the full variable domain is KAGVTQTPRYLIKTRGQQVTLSCSPISGHRSVSWYQQTPGQGLQFLFEYFSETQRNKGNFPGRFSGRQFSNSRSEMNVSTLELGDSALYLCASSFTGEGEQFFGPGTRLTVL.